This record concerns one TCR beta chain sequence. Its antigen is unknown. Those patients with uncontrolled infection, other autoimmune disease, pregnancy or lactation were excluded. Diagnoses used clinical symptoms, serum thyroxine and TRAb, thyroid ultrasound and orbital computed tomography. PBMCs were derived from around 10 ml fresh peripheral blood. The entry originates in a study of T cells in Graves' hyperthyroidism and ophthalmopathy. The CDR3 totals 11 residues. From germline, CDR1 is GTSNPN and CDR2 SVGIG (reference sequence). V lost 8 bases to trimming and J lost 4 bases, with 9 bases between them. Amplification yielded TCR beta CDR3 regions, with RNA transcripts as the source. HTBI primers were the set used in a first-round RT-PCR of the TCR CDR3. TCRdb recomputed calls from the multiplex PCR reads with MiXCR, one row per CDR3 protein. Seen here are around 690,000 distinct CDR3 sequences, around 21% observed once, and the top ten hold approximately 30%.

Study-wide points: Blood held most thyroid clonotypes expanded above 0.001 frequency.

J is TRBJ2-1 and V is TRBV30, with a tentative D call TRBD2 (5 bases). The sample was blood. This sequence originates from a man aged 25-40 years with Graves' ophthalmopathy. The CDR3 sequence is CATGVYNEQFF. The CDR3 DNA sequence: TGTGCCACCGGGGTGTACAATGAGCAGTTCTTC.